This T cell receptor beta chain originates from a study of T cell responses to AZD1222 COVID-19 vaccine. Trimming cost V 4 bases and J 5 bases; bases outside gene matches: 13. CDR1 and CDR2 from the germline V gene are SGHRS and YFSETQ. This CDR3 is built from 16 residues. General observations from the study: Clonal diversity was possibly underestimated, and white British individuals and females predominated among donors. None of the repertoires were sampled until the peak T cell response had passed.

This clone has just a few counts. The antigen remains undetermined. The assay was immunoSEQ multiplex PCR, and TCRdb's table has in-frame clones only and misses some. The repertoire includes tens of thousands of clones, roughly 90% of them detected once, and around 5.5% sits in the top ten. The V call is TRBV5-1, the J call TRBJ1-1; 8 bases align to TRBD1. The sample in question was peripheral blood, obtained on day 0 of AZD1222 vaccination. This clonotype originated in an adult in good health. The CDR3 nucleotides are TGCGCCAGCAGCACGCCTCAGACAGGGGCTATAACTGAAGCTTTCTTT. Amino acid sequence: CASSTPQTGAITEAFF.